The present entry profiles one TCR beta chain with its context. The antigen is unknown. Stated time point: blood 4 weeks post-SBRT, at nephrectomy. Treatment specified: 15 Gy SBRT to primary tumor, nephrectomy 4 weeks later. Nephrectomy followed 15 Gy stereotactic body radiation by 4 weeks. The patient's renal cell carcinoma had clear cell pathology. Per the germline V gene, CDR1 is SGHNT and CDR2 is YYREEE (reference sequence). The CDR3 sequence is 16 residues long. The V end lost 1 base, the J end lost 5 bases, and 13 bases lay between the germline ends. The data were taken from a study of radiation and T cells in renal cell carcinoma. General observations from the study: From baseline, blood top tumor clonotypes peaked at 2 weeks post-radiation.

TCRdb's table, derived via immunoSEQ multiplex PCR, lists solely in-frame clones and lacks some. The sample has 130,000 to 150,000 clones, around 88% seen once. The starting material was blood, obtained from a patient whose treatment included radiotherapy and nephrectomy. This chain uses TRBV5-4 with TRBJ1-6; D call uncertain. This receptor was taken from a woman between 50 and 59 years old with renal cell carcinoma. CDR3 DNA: TGTGCCAGCAGCTTGAGGGTTCTAGCTAATAATTCACCCCTCCACTTT. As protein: CASSLRVLANNSPLHF.